This T cell receptor (beta chain) was found in a study of a mutant IDH1 vaccine in newly diagnosed glioma. The table came from immunoSEQ multiplex PCR; TCRdb's copy has only in-frame clones and leaves some out. The sample gives tens of thousands of clones, 70% to 90% of which show up once; about 18% is in the top ten. This clone has a handful of counts. Its antigen is still unknown. The time point was: week 5, during vaccination. Vaccinated patients received 300 ug of mutant IDH1 20-mer peptide per dose, with topical imiquimod. Germline CDR1 is LGHNA and CDR2 is YSLEER. Trimming cost V 4 bases and J 5 bases; bases outside gene matches: 17. CDR3 length equals 19 residues.

The input for sequencing was PBMCs, taken from a glioma patient whose treatment included an IDH1 peptide vaccine. This receptor was identified in a man younger than 35 with glioma. V usage is TRBV4-3 and J usage is TRBJ2-1, with 10 positions matching TRBD1. The CDR3 sequence is CASSRAETGGFYLNNEQFF. DNA for the CDR3: TGCGCCAGCAGCCGTGCTGAGACAGGGGGCTTTTACCTTAACAATGAGCAGTTCTTC.